The T cell receptor (beta chain) under discussion was sequenced for a study of T cell responses to AZD1222 COVID-19 vaccine. General observations from the study: In a largely white British group with more females than males, clonal diversity was possibly underestimated. Just a handful of AZD1222 recipients were seropositive at baseline. Once two AZD1222 doses were given, Spike-specific TCR breadth and depth went up.

A note on this clone: Its specificity is not known.

Using immunoSEQ multiplex PCR, the repertoire was profiled, and TCRdb retains in-frame clones only, with some absent. The sample lists 100,000 to 150,000 clones, about 86% occurring once. Germline lookup yields CDR1 LGHDT and CDR2 YNNKEL (reference sequence). V lost 4 bases to trimming and J lost 6 bases, with 19 bases between them. The CDR3 spans 16 residues. The sample here was peripheral blood, taken on day 0 of AZD1222 vaccination. The chain is built from TRBV3-1 (or the pseudogene TRBV3-2) and TRBJ2-1, with D perhaps being TRBD1 or TRBD2 (6 bases each). The receptor was isolated from an adult in good health. The CDR3 DNA reads TGTGCCAGCAGCCCAGGGACGGGGGTGGACAGCAATGAGCAGTTCTTC. It translates to CASSPGTGVDSNEQFF.